This note documents a single TCR beta chain sequence. Relative to its sample, this clone is medium-sized (0.01 to 0.1%). The antigen it binds to is not known. No base-level quality is on record; no much larger clone is a single base apart. Trimming takes 3 bases from V and 3 bases from J, and the germline ends sit 15 bases apart. CDR1 and CDR2 (SNHLY, FYNNEI) derive from the germline V gene. From the cysteine through the phenylalanine, the CDR3 covers 15 amino acids. CDR3 DNA is the only sequence kept; it has 45 bases, read in frame from the first base. The source of the sample is a study of metastatic and nonmetastatic thyroid tumors (dated by TCRdb to the early 2020s). For the study in its entirety: For patients with malignant and with benign thyroid disease, the researchers compared repertoires between peripheral blood samples and tumor or nodule tissue samples.

The full study reports these points: TCR beta diversity was reported as significantly higher in malignant tumors than in benign nodules, in both blood and tumor samples.

Library preparation was by PCR. Sequencing was carried out with an Illumina HiSeq 4000. High-throughput sequencing was used to profile the CDR3 region of the TCR beta-chain in every patient. Processing in the source paper ran as follows. A classifier to discriminate distant-metastatic papillary thyroid cancer patients was built from CDR3 differences across clinicopathological groups. The Shannon index was used to assess repertoire diversity, and the Morisita-Horn index was used to assess tumor-blood repertoire similarity. TCRdb applied fastp at Q25 and MiXCR to the public reads, then kept only in-frame beta chains. TCRdb, not the authors, supplied the V and J calls. For this sample the table gives roughly 48,000 clones, of which under 20% were detected only once. The ten largest clones capture 2.5% to 3% of the sample. No treatment had been received by any patient before thyroid surgery. Using T-cell receptor beta sequencing, the researchers looked back retrospectively at clinical samples from patients, gathered between about 2012 and 2018.

The TCR was taken from a female donor with papillary thyroid cancer or a benign thyroid nodule (not recorded which). Some clones in this sample may be carry-over from other donors' samples. The sequencing input was blood. This sequence uses TRBV2 and TRBJ2-7; the D segment cannot be called with confidence. The DNA is as follows: TGTGCCAGCAGTGAGTTTCATCGGGTAGGCTACGAGCAGTACTTC. The encoded protein is CASSEFHRVGYEQYF.